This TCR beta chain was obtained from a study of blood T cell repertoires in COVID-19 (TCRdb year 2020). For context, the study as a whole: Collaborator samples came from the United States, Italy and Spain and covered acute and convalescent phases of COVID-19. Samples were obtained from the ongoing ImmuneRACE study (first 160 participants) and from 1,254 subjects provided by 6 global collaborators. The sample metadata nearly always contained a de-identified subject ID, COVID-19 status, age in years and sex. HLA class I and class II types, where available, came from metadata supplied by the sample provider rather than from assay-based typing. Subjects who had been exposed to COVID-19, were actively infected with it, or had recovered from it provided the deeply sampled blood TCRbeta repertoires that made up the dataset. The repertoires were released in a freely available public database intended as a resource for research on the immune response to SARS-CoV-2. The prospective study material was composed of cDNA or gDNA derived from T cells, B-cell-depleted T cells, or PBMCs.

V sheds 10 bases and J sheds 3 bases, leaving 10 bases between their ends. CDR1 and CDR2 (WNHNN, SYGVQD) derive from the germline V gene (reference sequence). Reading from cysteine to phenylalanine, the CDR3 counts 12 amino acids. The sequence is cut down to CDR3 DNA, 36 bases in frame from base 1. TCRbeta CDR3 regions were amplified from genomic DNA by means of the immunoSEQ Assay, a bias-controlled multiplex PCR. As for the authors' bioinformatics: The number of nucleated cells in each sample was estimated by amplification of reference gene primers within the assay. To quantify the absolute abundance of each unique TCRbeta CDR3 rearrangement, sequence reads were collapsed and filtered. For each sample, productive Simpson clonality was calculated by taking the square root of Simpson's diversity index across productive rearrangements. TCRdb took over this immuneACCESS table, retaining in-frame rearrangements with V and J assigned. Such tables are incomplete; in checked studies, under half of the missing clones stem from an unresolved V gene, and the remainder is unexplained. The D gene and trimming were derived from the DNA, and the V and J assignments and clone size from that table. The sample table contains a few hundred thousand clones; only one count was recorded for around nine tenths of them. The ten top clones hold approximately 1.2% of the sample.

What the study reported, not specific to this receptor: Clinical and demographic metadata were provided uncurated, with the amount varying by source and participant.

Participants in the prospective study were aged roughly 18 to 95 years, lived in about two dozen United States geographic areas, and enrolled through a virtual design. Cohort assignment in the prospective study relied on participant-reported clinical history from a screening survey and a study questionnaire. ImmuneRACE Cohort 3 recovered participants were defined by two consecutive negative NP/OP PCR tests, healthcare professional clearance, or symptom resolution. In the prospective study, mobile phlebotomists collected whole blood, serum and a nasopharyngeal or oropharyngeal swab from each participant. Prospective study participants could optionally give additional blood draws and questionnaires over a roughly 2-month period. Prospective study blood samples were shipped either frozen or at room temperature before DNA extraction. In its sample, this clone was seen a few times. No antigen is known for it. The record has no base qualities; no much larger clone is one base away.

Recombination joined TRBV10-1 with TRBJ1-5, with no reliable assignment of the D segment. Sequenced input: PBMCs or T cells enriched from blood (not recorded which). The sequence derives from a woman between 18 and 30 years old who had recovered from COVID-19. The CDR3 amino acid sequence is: CAKQEINQPQHF. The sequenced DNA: TGCGCCAAGCAGGAAATCAATCAGCCCCAGCATTTT.